These 18 T cell receptor beta chains were all obtained from the same sample, sequenced in a study of beta chain features in type 1 diabetes. The authors reverse transcribed all of the isolated RNA, so sequencing captured expressed TCRB transcripts. Method: immunoSEQ multiplex PCR; TCRdb's copy keeps in-frame clones and lacks some. The table lists approximately 200,000 clones, roughly 9.6% of them singletons. The specimen was naive CD4+ T cells from blood. The receptors shown here come from a woman aged 18-29 years in good health.

J is TRBJ2-3 and V is TRBV7-9; TRBD2 is a possible D gene (6 bases). CDR1 is SEHNR and CDR2 is FQNEAQ in the germline V gene (reference sequence). There are 14 residues in the CDR3. V was cut by 3 bases and J by 6 bases, with 13 bases left in between. CDR3 sequence: CASSFGGEVDTQYF. The CDR3 DNA reads TGTGCCAGCAGCTTCGGGGGAGAGGTGGATACGCAGTATTTT. The variable domain in full, completed from reference TRBV7-9 and TRBJ2-3, reads DTGVSQNPRHKITKRGQNVTFRCDPISEHNRLYWYRQTLGQGPEFLTYFQNEAQLEKSRLLSDRFSAERPKGSFSTLEIQRTEQGDSAMYLCASSFGGEVDTQYFGPGTRLTVL.

The genes are TRBV19 and TRBJ2-3; TRBD2 aligns across 9 bases. CDR3 size: 14 residues. The germline gives CDR1 LNHDA, CDR2 SQIVND (reference sequence). V was clipped by 6 bases and J by 2 bases; unmatched bases: 3. The CDR3 protein is CASRGLAFTDTQYF. CDR3 coding DNA: TGTGCCAGTAGGGGACTAGCCTTCACAGATACGCAGTATTTT.

This clone was observed a few times. The chain uses TRBV6-6 and TRBJ1-6; possibly TRBD1 for D (5 bases). The CDR3 loop spans 14 amino acids. CDR1 and CDR2 from the germline V gene are MNHNY and SVGAGI (reference sequence). The V end lost 7 bases, the J end lost 2 bases, and 9 bases lay between the germline ends. DNA of the CDR3: TGTGCCAGCACCCGGGGGACCTATAATTCACCCCTCCACTTT. The encoded protein is CASTRGTYNSPLHF.

This clone showed up just a few times. V usage is TRBV5-1 and J usage is TRBJ2-3, with 9 bases fitting TRBD1. CDR1 is SGHRS and CDR2 is YFSETQ in the germline V gene. The V and J ends lost 3 bases and 4 bases, in that order; junction bases with no gene match: 12. CDR3 length: 17 amino acids. This chain's CDR3 is CASSYRRDRVLPDTQYF. CDR3 bases: TGCGCCAGCAGCTACCGCCGGGACAGGGTCCTCCCAGATACGCAGTATTTT.

This clone has more than one count but fewer than ten. The chain carries TRBV5-1 and TRBJ2-7; 7 bases align to TRBD2. The CDR3 has 15 residues. The ends lost 5 bases at V and 2 bases at J; junction bases unmatched: 10. The germline V gene has CDR1 SGHRS and CDR2 YFSETQ. The CDR3 nucleotides read TGCGCCAGCAGAGCACTCGGGACTACACCCTACGAGCAGTACTTC. It is translated as CASRALGTTPYEQYF.

This chain connects TRBV19 to TRBJ2-7; 9 bases line up with TRBD1. The CDR3 is 18 amino acids. The germline CDR1 and CDR2 sequences are LNHDA and SQIVND (reference sequence). Trimming at V came to 6 bases and at J to 2 bases, leaving 17 bases not matched to a gene. CDR3 sequence reads: CASSTPTGGKDLPYEQYF. CDR3 sequence (DNA): TGTGCCAGTAGCACTCCGACAGGGGGAAAAGATTTACCCTACGAGCAGTACTTC.

This chain links TRBV29-1 with TRBJ1-5; no reliable D call. V was clipped by 6 bases and J by 2 bases, with 14 bases between them. This CDR3 contains 14 residues. The V gene's germline CDR1 is SQVTM and CDR2 ANQGSEA. The CDR3, as DNA: TGCAGCGTGTTGGTTGGAGGGCGCAATCAGCCCCAGCATTTT. Amino acids: CSVLVGGRNQPQHF.

The genes are TRBV7-9 and TRBJ1-1; tentatively, D is TRBD1 (5 bases). The CDR3 runs 14 residues. The germline V gene has CDR1 SEHNR and CDR2 FQNEAQ (reference sequence). V lost 1 base, J lost 5 bases, and 11 bases lay in between. CDR3 protein: CASSLGGAGTEAFF. The CDR3 nucleotides are TGTGCCAGCAGCTTAGGGGGCGCGGGGACTGAAGCTTTCTTT.

The chain carries TRBV19 and TRBJ1-1, with D perhaps TRBD1 (6 bases). The V end lost 10 bases, the J end lost 5 bases, and 14 bases lay between the germline ends. Germline loops: CDR1 LNHDA, CDR2 SQIVND (reference sequence). The CDR3 has 12 amino acids. This CDR3 is CATRGGLTEAFF. The DNA for the CDR3 is TGTGCCACGAGGGGGGGGCTGACTGAAGCTTTCTTT.

The chain uses TRBV5-1 and TRBJ2-1; D call uncertain. CDR1 and CDR2 from the germline V gene are SGHRS and YFSETQ. The V end lost 0 bases, the J end lost 6 bases, and 19 bases lay between the germline ends. The CDR3 spans 17 residues. The CDR3 is CASSLAIMADSPNEQFF. The CDR3 nucleotides are TGCGCCAGCAGCTTGGCCATTATGGCTGACTCCCCCAATGAGCAGTTCTTC.

This clone was seen a handful of times. The V call is TRBV14, the J call TRBJ1-1; 8 bases are shared with TRBD1. V lost 2 bases to trimming and J lost 2 bases; unmatched junction nucleotides: 4. The CDR3 totals 15 residues. Per the germline V gene, CDR1 is SGHDN and CDR2 is FVKESK. This CDR3 reads CASSQRTGHNTEAFF. The CDR3 DNA reads TGTGCCAGCAGCCAAAGGACAGGGCACAACACTGAAGCTTTCTTT.

The rearrangement joins TRBV5-1 to TRBJ1-1, with D unresolved. The CDR3 spans 13 residues. Germline-derived CDR1 and CDR2 are SGHRS and YFSETQ. V was cut by 0 bases and J by 0 bases, with 3 bases left in between. CDR3: CASSLVVNTEAFF. The DNA for the CDR3 is TGCGCCAGCAGCTTGGTAGTGAACACTGAAGCTTTCTTT.

V usage is TRBV9 and J usage is TRBJ2-1; 7 positions match TRBD1. CDR1 SGDLS and CDR2 YYNGEE come from the germline V gene. V trimming: 0 bases; J trimming: 4 bases; junction bases outside the gene matches: 7. This CDR3 has 16 amino acids. CDR3 sequence: CASSVEPGQLYNEQFF. CDR3 sequence (DNA): TGTGCCAGCAGCGTAGAGCCGGGACAGTTATACAATGAGCAGTTCTTC.

In its sample, this clone was seen a few times. The rearrangement joins TRBV19 to TRBJ1-1; no firm D call. Looked up from germline, CDR1 is LNHDA and CDR2 is SQIVND (reference sequence). The CDR3 contains 14 residues. V lost 2 bases and J 1 base, leaving 8 bases between the germline ends. The CDR3 region is CASSINTRNTEAFF. The CDR3 region has the DNA TGTGCCAGTAGTATAAATACAAGGAACACTGAAGCTTTCTTT.

This clone was observed a few times. The chain carries TRBV5-4 and TRBJ2-5; 7 nucleotides match TRBD1. Germline V gene sequence: CDR1 SGHNT, CDR2 YYREEE (reference sequence). Losses at the gene ends were 0 bases for V and 9 bases for J; bases not matched to a gene: 5. The CDR3 consists of 13 residues. Here the CDR3 reads CASSLGATGSQYF. The CDR3 DNA reads as TGTGCCAGCAGCTTGGGCGCGACAGGGTCCCAGTACTTC. Filled out from reference TRBV5-4 and TRBJ2-5, the complete variable domain reads ETGVTQSPTHLIKTRGQQVTLRCSSQSGHNTVSWYQQALGQGPQFIFQYYREEENGRGNFPPRFSGLQFPNYSSELNVNALELDDSALYLCASSLGATGSQYFGPGTRLLVL.

This clone was observed a few times. V and J are TRBV11-2 and TRBJ2-7; no clear D gene. The CDR3 has 14 amino acids. Trimming removed 3 bases at V and 1 base at J, with 10 bases between. Germline-derived CDR1 and CDR2 are SGHAT and FQNNGV. The chain's CDR3 is CASSFYRGSYEQYF. The CDR3 DNA is TGTGCCAGCAGCTTCTATCGCGGATCCTACGAGCAGTACTTC.

The chain employs TRBV6-8 and TRBJ2-1, with TRBD2 as a possible D gene (5 bases). From germline, CDR1 is MNHGY and CDR2 SAAAGT. This CDR3 comprises 15 residues. Trimming removed 6 bases from V and 8 bases from J, with 20 bases in between. CDR3 sequence reads: CASRLPSQHGDEQFF. For the CDR3, the DNA is TGTGCCAGCAGGCTACCTAGCCAACATGGCGATGAGCAGTTCTTC.

V gene TRBV18 combines with J gene TRBJ2-7; unclear D gene. The CDR3 consists of 13 residues. In germline, CDR1 is KGHSH, CDR2 LQKENI. The V end lost 2 bases, the J end lost 3 bases, and 8 bases lay between the germline ends. The CDR3: CASSPENFYEQYF. The CDR3 nucleotides are TGTGCCAGCTCACCAGAGAATTTCTACGAGCAGTACTTC.